The 20 T cell receptor beta chains below all came from one sample that was sequenced in a study of post-analysis software for immune sequencing data. Prepared TCR beta cDNA libraries contained unique molecular identifiers. TCRdb called the PCR reads again in MiXCR, with one record for every CDR3 protein. The data show about 500,000 distinct CDR3 sequences, under 55% seen once. Study-level findings and limits: Comparison of patients with controls showed 4 to 6 TRBV segments more frequent in patients, TRBV5-6, TRBV5-1 and TRBV20-1 among them.

The antigens of these receptors remain unknown. The material sequenced was blood. Source of these receptors: a girl aged 5 to 17 with multiple sclerosis.

This chain joins TRBV5-1 and TRBJ2-1; D possibly corresponds to TRBD2 (6 bases). This CDR3 has 17 amino acids. Trimming took 4 bases from V and 7 from J, leaving 24 bases between them. CDR1 is SGHRS, CDR2 YFSETQ, per germline. CDR3 loop: CASSPTISGVSENEQFF. Written as DNA, the CDR3 is TGCGCCAGCAGCCCCACGATTTCGGGGGTATCGGAGAATGAGCAGTTCTTC. Variable domain in full (rest from reference TRBV5-1 and TRBJ2-1): KAGVTQTPRYLIKTRGQQVTLSCSPISGHRSVSWYQQTPGQGLQFLFEYFSETQRNKGNFPGRFSGRQFSNSRSEMNVSTLELGDSALYLCASSPTISGVSENEQFFGPGTRLTVL.

J is TRBJ2-6 and V is TRBV7-9, with no clear D. Trimming stripped 5 bases from V and 0 bases from J, with 17 bases between. In germline, CDR1 is SEHNR, CDR2 FQNEAQ (reference sequence). The CDR3 is 18 residues long. DNA of the CDR3: TGTGCCAGCAGCCCTATTTCGGCAGGCCTCTCTGGGGCCAACGTCCTGACTTTC. It translates to CASSPISAGLSGANVLTF. The full variable domain, completed using reference TRBV7-9 and TRBJ2-6, is DTGVSQNPRHKITKRGQNVTFRCDPISEHNRLYWYRQTLGQGPEFLTYFQNEAQLEKSRLLSDRFSAERPKGSFSTLEIQRTEQGDSAMYLCASSPISAGLSGANVLTFGAGSRLTVL.

The V and J genes are TRBV28 and TRBJ2-7; 11 bases fit TRBD2. CDR1 and CDR2 from the germline V gene are MDHEN and SYDVKM. The CDR3 is 15 residues long. The trim removed 5 bases at V and 3 bases at J, leaving 6 bases unmatched. CDR3 sequence (DNA): TGTGCCAGCAGTAAACCCGGGACTAGCGGCTACGAGCAGTACTTC. The encoded protein is CASSKPGTSGYEQYF.

V and J are TRBV20-1 and TRBJ1-1; D is unclear. This CDR3 region has 16 residues. Deletions cut 5 bases from V and 0 bases from J, with 19 bases between. The germline V gene has CDR1 DFQATT and CDR2 SNEGSKA (reference sequence). For the CDR3, the DNA is TGCAGTGCTTTGAGGTTTGGACCTACTATGAACACTGAAGCTTTCTTT. Protein sequence: CSALRFGPTMNTEAFF.

In this sample, this clonotype turned up once. J is TRBJ2-7 and V is TRBV12-3 or TRBV12-4; 14 nucleotides align to TRBD2. This CDR3 has 16 amino acids. J lost 3 bases, V lost 6 bases, and 7 bases had no gene match. DNA for the CDR3: TGTGCCAGCAGCCGGGGGACTAGCGGGAGATACTACGAGCAGTACTTC. Translating gives CASSRGTSGRYYEQYF.

This clonotype has only a few counts. The chain has TRBV11-2 and TRBJ2-7; the D is unclear. The CDR3 length is 12 residues. V was cut by 1 base and J by 5 bases, with 6 bases left in between. In germline, CDR1 is SGHAT, CDR2 FQNNGV. The CDR3 DNA sequence: TGTGCCAGCAGCTTAGTAGGGAACGAGCAGTACTTC. It codes for CASSLVGNEQYF.

This chain uses TRBV20-1 with TRBJ2-5; the match to TRBD1 covers 9 bases. Germline CDR1 and CDR2: DFQATT and SNEGSKA (reference sequence). After removal of 3 bases from V and 4 bases from J, the junction contained 6 bases not matched to a gene. The CDR3 runs to 14 residues. The CDR3 bases are TGCAGTGCTAGGCCCAACAGGGGGCGAGAGACCCAGTACTTC. Residues: CSARPNRGRETQYF.

The chain combines TRBV20-1 with TRBJ2-3; D remains unclear. Germline V gene sequence: CDR1 DFQATT, CDR2 SNEGSKA (reference sequence). There are 11 residues in the CDR3. The V end was cut by 7 bases, the J end by 7 bases, with 12 bases between. The CDR3, as DNA: TGCAGTGACTTGGCGATGCATACGCAGTATTTT. It translates to CSDLAMHTQYF.

The gene calls are TRBV7-3 and TRBJ2-1; D remains unclear. The V end was cut by 0 bases, the J end by 10 bases, with 10 bases between. The germline gives CDR1 SGHTA, CDR2 FQGTGA. The CDR3 loop spans 13 amino acids. Written as DNA, the CDR3 is TGTGCCAGCAGCTTAACGAGGAGCGAGGAGCAGTTCTTC. Translating it yields CASSLTRSEEQFF.

This clonotype was seen only a few times. The gene calls are TRBV10-3 and TRBJ1-1; D remains unclear. V shed 6 bases and J shed 1 base, with 9 bases lying between them. CDR1 and CDR2 from the germline V gene are ENHRY and SYGVKD. This CDR3 has 13 amino acids. The CDR3 region is CAISRTENTEAFF. Written as DNA, the CDR3 is TGTGCCATCAGCCGGACGGAGAACACTGAAGCTTTCTTT.

CDR3 coding DNA: TGCGCCAGCAGCCAAGGGACAGGGGCGAATGAGCAGTTCTTC. Translation: CASSQGTGANEQFF. This chain joins TRBV4-3 and TRBJ2-1; 9 bases fit TRBD1. CDR1 and CDR2 (germline): LGHNA, YSLEER. The V gene end was trimmed by 1 base and the J gene end by 7 bases; junction bases not matched to a gene: 2. The CDR3 runs to 14 residues.

The gene calls are TRBV20-1 and TRBJ2-2; 11 positions agree with TRBD2. CDR1 and CDR2 from the germline V gene are DFQATT and SNEGSKA (reference sequence). This CDR3 contains 14 residues. The trim removed 6 bases at V and 9 bases at J, leaving 9 bases unmatched. The CDR3 is CSATRGLAVRELFF. The CDR3 region has the DNA TGCAGTGCCACTCGGGGACTAGCGGTTAGGGAGCTGTTTTTT.

This clonotype has just a few counts. This chain uses TRBV12-3 or TRBV12-4 with TRBJ2-1; 7 bases are a match to TRBD2. The trim removed 7 bases at V and 0 bases at J, leaving 6 bases unmatched. This CDR3 has 15 amino acids. CDR3 nucleotide sequence: TGTGCCAGCATTCCCGGGGGGAGCTCCTACAATGAGCAGTTCTTC. Its translation is CASIPGGSSYNEQFF.

The V and J genes are TRBV10-3 and TRBJ2-5, with D uncertain. This CDR3 is 14 amino acids long. Germline CDR1 reads ENHRY; CDR2 reads SYGVKD. Trimming removed 8 bases at V and 4 bases at J, with 17 bases between. CDR3: CAILVRMGGETQYF. CDR3 in DNA: TGTGCCATCCTGGTCCGGATGGGTGGAGAGACCCAGTACTTC.

As regards this clonotype: This may be a read error: a much more frequent sequence differs by one nucleotide. V gene TRBV20-1 combines with J gene TRBJ2-1; 13 positions match TRBD2. The germline gives CDR1 DFQATT, CDR2 SNEGSKA (reference sequence). The CDR3 covers 15 residues. CDR3 DNA sequence: TGCAGTGCTATTGCCGGGACTAGCGGGACCGGTGAGCAGGTCTTC. Translated: CSAIAGTSGTGEQVF.

The chain uses TRBV6-5 and TRBJ1-1; a possible D gene is TRBD1 (5 bases). The germline V and J ends were trimmed by 6 bases and 7 bases, with 18 bases remaining between them. CDR1 and CDR2 (germline): MNHEY, SVGAGI. There are 14 residues in the CDR3. CDR3 region: CASRTNRGRGEAFF. CDR3 nucleotide sequence: TGTGCCAGCAGAACAAACCGGGGTAGGGGTGAAGCTTTCTTT.

The chain employs TRBV25-1 and TRBJ1-5; D is undetermined. This CDR3 spans 13 amino acids. The V and J ends lost 6 bases and 8 bases respectively, with 14 bases between them. Germline CDR1 MGHDK, CDR2 SYGVNS. Written as DNA, the CDR3 is TGTGCCAGCAGGGATACCACTGCAGAGCCCCAGCATTTT. Its translation is CASRDTTAEPQHF.

V and J are TRBV4-3 and TRBJ2-1; weak D call: TRBD2 (7 bases). The CDR3 covers 20 residues. V gave up 0 bases and J gave up 3 bases, with 24 bases separating them. CDR1 and CDR2 from the germline V gene are LGHNA and YSLEER. The CDR3: CASSQEAGDSLAEGYNEQFF. The CDR3 DNA follows: TGCGCCAGCAGCCAAGAGGCAGGGGACTCCCTAGCGGAGGGCTACAATGAGCAGTTCTTC.

This clonotype appeared a few times. The V gene is TRBV9, the J gene TRBJ2-7, with 10 bases fitting TRBD2. V shed 0 bases and J 4 bases; nucleotides not matched to a gene: 4. The V gene's germline CDR1 is SGDLS and CDR2 YYNGEE. This CDR3 region has 15 residues. The CDR3 region is CASSVGRTSGYEQYF. In DNA, the CDR3 is TGTGCCAGCAGCGTAGGTCGGACTAGCGGTTACGAGCAGTACTTC. The whole variable domain, remainder taken from reference TRBV9 and TRBJ2-7, is DSGVTQTPKHLITATGQRVTLRCSPRSGDLSVYWYQQSLDQGLQFLIQYYNGEERAKGNILERFSAQQFPDLHSELNLSSLELGDSALYFCASSVGRTSGYEQYFGPGTRLTVT.

This clonotype was seen more than once but under ten times. The junction departs from the called germline gene at one end, perhaps through a read error. The gene calls are TRBV7-2 and TRBJ2-3; TRBD1 aligns across 9 bases. In germline, CDR1 is SGHTA, CDR2 FQGNSA. The CDR3 is made up of 14 amino acids. The CDR3 nucleotides read TGTGCCAGCAGATTAGGACAGGGGTCAGATACGCAGTATTTT. Encoded protein: CASRLGQGSDTQYF.